The clone carrying this TCR beta chain has just one count. The data derive from a study of T cell changes during pregnancy in multiple sclerosis. Only in-frame clones appear in the TCRdb table, and some are missing; sequencing was by immunoSEQ multiplex PCR. The table has around 100,000 clones, 91% seen once. V lost 3 bases, J lost 7 bases, and 10 bases stayed unmatched. CDR1 is MDHEN, CDR2 SYDVKM, per germline. The CDR3 consists of 16 residues. The sequencing here drew on peripheral blood, taken in the second trimester of pregnancy. The chain has TRBV28 and TRBJ2-1; 9 positions agree with TRBD1. The clonotype comes from a female donor with multiple sclerosis, enrolled in a pregnancy study. CDR3 sequence (DNA): TGTGCCAGCAGTTTGGGGACAGGGTATTTAGGAAATGAGCAGTTCTTC. Translated, it gives CASSLGTGYLGNEQFF.